The sequence of this TCR beta chain was determined in a study of beta chain features in type 1 diabetes. V dropped 4 bases and J dropped 8; count of bases not matched to a gene: 8. Germline V gene data show CDR1 as SGHRS and CDR2 as YFSETQ. The CDR3 is 13 amino acids. Regarding the study as a whole: Moderately but significantly shorter TCRB CDR3s were found in Type 1 diabetes patients in all four CD4+ subsets.

Since all of the isolated RNA was reverse transcribed, expressed TCRB transcripts were what got sequenced. Assay used: immunoSEQ multiplex PCR; TCRdb lists only in-frame clones, some missing. Among over 20,000 clones listed, roughly 50% were seen once. To note about this clone: Its specificity is unknown.

The rearrangement joins TRBV5-1 to TRBJ1-2, with 7 bases lining up with TRBD1. This receptor was obtained from a man aged 25-45 years with type 1 diabetes. The sequenced sample consisted of stem cell memory CD4+ T cells from blood. The CDR3 protein is CASSPDRARGYTF. The CDR3 DNA follows: TGCGCCAGCAGCCCCGACAGGGCGCGGGGCTACACCTTC.